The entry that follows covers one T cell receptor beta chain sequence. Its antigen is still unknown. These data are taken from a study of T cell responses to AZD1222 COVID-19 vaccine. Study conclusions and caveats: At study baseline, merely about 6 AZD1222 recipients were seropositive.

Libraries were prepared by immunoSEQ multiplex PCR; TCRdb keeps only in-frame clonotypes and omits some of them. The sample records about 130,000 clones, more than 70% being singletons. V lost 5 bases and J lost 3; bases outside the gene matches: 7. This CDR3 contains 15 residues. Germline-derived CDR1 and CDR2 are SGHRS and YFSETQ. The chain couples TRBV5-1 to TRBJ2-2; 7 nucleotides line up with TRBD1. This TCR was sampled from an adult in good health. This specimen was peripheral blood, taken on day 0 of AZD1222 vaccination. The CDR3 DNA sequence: TGCGCCAGCAGGCCACAGGGGTCCCACACCGGGGAGCTGTTTTTT. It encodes CASRPQGSHTGELFF. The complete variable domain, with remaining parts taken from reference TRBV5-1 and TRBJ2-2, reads KAGVTQTPRYLIKTRGQQVTLSCSPISGHRSVSWYQQTPGQGLQFLFEYFSETQRNKGNFPGRFSGRQFSNSRSEMNVSTLELGDSALYLCASRPQGSHTGELFFGEGSRLTVL.